The next 10 T cell receptor beta chains were all read from a single sample in a study of shared clonotypes between healthy human individuals. Measured with immunoSEQ multiplex PCR; TCRdb has only the in-frame clones, and not every one. The sample carries 1.6 million or so clones, 95% to 97% recorded once. Sequencing input: naive CD4+ T cells sorted from blood. As to subset: CD45RA+ positively selected. These receptor sequences come from a man aged 25 to 45 in good health.

This chain joins TRBV11-2 and TRBJ1-2; 7 bases align to TRBD1. Germline CDR1 reads SGHAT; CDR2 reads FQNNGV. The CDR3 is 15 amino acids. With 5 bases clipped from V and 8 bases from J, the junction kept 14 bases outside the gene matches. The CDR3 nucleotides read TGTGCCAGCAGCCGAGGGGGTCGACAGGGCGGGGGCTACACCTTC. This gives the protein CASSRGGRQGGGYTF.

The rearrangement links TRBV6-1 to TRBJ1-5; 7 positions agree with TRBD1. The CDR3 sequence is 13 residues long. CDR1 and CDR2 from the germline V gene are MNHNS and SASEGT. V lost 6 bases to trimming and J lost 7 bases; unmatched junction nucleotides: 6. The CDR3 DNA sequence: TGTGCCAGCAGGGAATCAGGGGGACAGCCCCAGCATTTT. This gives the protein CASRESGGQPQHF.

The chain carries TRBV28 and TRBJ1-1; D perhaps matches TRBD1 (6 bases). V lost 4 bases and J 0 bases, leaving 15 bases between the germline ends. Germline CDR1 MDHEN, CDR2 SYDVKM. CDR3 size: 16 residues. CDR3 sequence: CASSSPQGLMNTEAFF. The CDR3 bases are TGTGCCAGCAGTTCCCCACAGGGTCTTATGAACACTGAAGCTTTCTTT. Complete variable domain (other parts from reference TRBV28 and TRBJ1-1): DVKVTQSSRYLVKRTGEKVFLECVQDMDHENMFWYRQDPGLGLRLIYFSYDVKMKEKGDIPEGYSVSREKKERFSLILESASTNQTSMYLCASSSPQGLMNTEAFFGQGTRLTVV.

The chain links TRBV19 to TRBJ1-5, with D maybe TRBD1 (5 bases). CDR1 is LNHDA, CDR2 SQIVND, per germline (reference sequence). V was cut by 3 bases and J by 0 bases, with 15 bases left in between. The CDR3 extends over 17 amino acids. In DNA, the CDR3 is TGTGCCAGTAGTATTTTGACTCCAAGGGGTAGCAATCAGCCCCAGCATTTT. The encoded protein is CASSILTPRGSNQPQHF. Supplemented by reference TRBV19 and TRBJ1-5, the full variable domain reads DGGITQSPKYLFRKEGQNVTLSCEQNLNHDAMYWYRQDPGQGLRLIYYSQIVNDFQKGDIAEGYSVSREKKESFPLTVTSAQKNPTAFYLCASSILTPRGSNQPQHFGDGTRLSIL.

The chain carries TRBV6-5 and TRBJ1-1, with 11 positions matching TRBD1. Germline V gives CDR1 MNHEY, CDR2 SVGAGI. The CDR3 loop spans 14 amino acids. Unmatched junction bases numbered 7, after V lost 5 bases and J lost 8 bases. The CDR3 bases are TGTGCCAGCAGTCGGACAGGGGGCTCAGGGGAAGCTTTCTTT. As protein: CASSRTGGSGEAFF.

The chain combines TRBV18 with TRBJ2-5; D is unresolved. The CDR3 runs to 15 residues. V was shortened by 3 bases and J by 0 bases, with 11 bases between the two germline ends. Germline-derived CDR1 and CDR2 are KGHSH and LQKENI. The CDR3 sequence is CASSPVTAYQETQYF. The CDR3, as DNA: TGTGCCAGCTCACCCGTAACGGCGTACCAAGAGACCCAGTACTTC.

CDR3 sequence: CASSEQGAGYEQYF. CDR3 nucleotides: TGTGCCAGCAGTGAACAAGGGGCCGGCTACGAGCAGTACTTC. This sequence joins TRBV2 and TRBJ2-7; perhaps TRBD1 as D (5 bases). Germline CDR1 is SNHLY and CDR2 is FYNNEI. With 2 bases removed from V and 3 bases from J, the gap between germline ends came to 11 bases. The CDR3 consists of 14 residues.

V and J are TRBV7-2 and TRBJ1-4; TRBD1 might be the D (5 bases). The CDR3 spans 14 residues. Per the germline V gene, CDR1 is SGHTA and CDR2 is FQGNSA. V was shortened by 5 bases and J by 7 bases, with 14 bases between the two germline ends. CDR3 sequence reads: CASSTGVGGEKLFF. CDR3 nucleotide sequence: TGTGCCAGCAGCACCGGGGTGGGGGGTGAAAAACTGTTTTTT.

CDR3 nucleotides: TGTGCCAGCAGCTTAATGGCGGGAAAAAACACTGAAGCTTTCTTT. This codes for CASSLMAGKNTEAFF. The J gene is TRBJ1-1, the V gene TRBV7-3; no clear D gene. Germline V gene lookup returns CDR1 SGHTA and CDR2 FQGTGA. The CDR3 is 15 amino acids. V was shortened by 1 base and J by 2 bases, with 11 bases between the two germline ends. The variable domain in full, with the rest retrieved from reference TRBV7-3 and TRBJ1-1, is GAGVSQTPSNKVTEKGKYVELRCDPISGHTALYWYRQSLGQGPEFLIYFQGTGAADDSGLPNDRFFAVRPEGSVSTLKIQRTERGDSAVYLCASSLMAGKNTEAFFGQGTRLTVV.

V gene TRBV25-1 combines with J gene TRBJ2-7; 7 bases are shared with TRBD2. Trimming cost V 1 base and J 6 bases; bases outside gene matches: 12. Germline V gene data show CDR1 as MGHDK and CDR2 as SYGVNS. The CDR3 covers 16 residues. In nucleotides, the CDR3 is TGTGCCAGCAGTGAATGGGTATGGGGGAGGGAAGGCGAGCAGTACTTC. Its translation: CASSEWVWGREGEQYF.